This TCR beta chain comes out of a study of shared clonotypes between healthy human individuals. In the case of this clone: Given a much more abundant clone one base away, this may be a read error. Other DNA sequences in this specimen translate into the identical CDR3.

Germline V gives CDR1 SGHRS, CDR2 YFSETQ. V lost 4 bases, J lost 0 bases, and 11 bases lay in between. The CDR3 contains 15 residues. Profiled with immunoSEQ multiplex PCR; TCRdb holds only in-frame clones, not every one. The sample includes 600,000 to 700,000 clones, around 78% of them seen just once. The sample comprised memory CD4+ T cells sorted from blood. Noted subset: CD45RA-negative fraction. This sequence joins TRBV5-1 and TRBJ2-1, with D maybe TRBD2 (5 bases). The receptor was isolated from a woman aged 25 to 39 in good health. The CDR3 region is CASSMDSSSYNEQFF. The CDR3 bases are TGCGCCAGCAGCATGGACTCGAGCTCCTACAATGAGCAGTTCTTC.